The rows below give T cell receptor beta chains drawn from one sample of a study of shared clonotypes between healthy human individuals. The method was immunoSEQ multiplex PCR; TCRdb's version includes in-frame clones alone and lacks a portion of them. The data show about 710,000 clones, roughly 72% seen once. The specimen was memory CD4+ T cells sorted from blood. The source is a young woman in good health. CDR3s include the opening cysteine and the closing phenylalanine or tryptophan. The order of the fields is D gene, V gene, J gene, clone size, CDR3 DNA, CDR3 protein. A D gene is named only where the DNA matches it firmly. Expanded clones are given a class, and other clones once, few, many or no size at all.

D: TRBD2
V: TRBV5-1
J: TRBJ2-1
size: -
DNA: TGCGCCAGCACGGATAGCGGGATTTACAATGAGCAGTTCTTC
CDR3: CASTDSGIYNEQFF

D: -
V: TRBV6-1
J: TRBJ2-7
size: -
DNA: TGTGCCAGCAGTGAGGTCCAAGCAGGCGAGCAGTACTTC
CDR3: CASSEVQAGEQYF

D: TRBD1
V: TRBV28
J: TRBJ1-6
size: many
DNA: TGTGCCAGCAGGATTAGGGACAGGTATTCACCCCTCCACTTT
CDR3: CASRIRDRYSPLHF

D: -
V: TRBV14
J: TRBJ2-4
size: -
DNA: TGTGCCAGCAGCCCAAGTCCCGGGACCAAAAACATTCAGTACTTC
CDR3: CASSPSPGTKNIQYF

D: -
V: TRBV2
J: TRBJ2-7
size: -
DNA: TGTGCCAGCACACCCGGGGGGCGGCAGTACTTC
CDR3: CASTPGGRQYF

D: -
V: TRBV27
J: TRBJ1-1
size: -
DNA: TGTGCCAGCAGTTTAGGGGTGGATTGGAACACTGAAGCTTTCTTT
CDR3: CASSLGVDWNTEAFF

D: -
V: TRBV27
J: TRBJ2-6
size: -
DNA: TGTGCCAGCAGTTTCTGGGGTAATGGGGCCAACGTCCTGACTTTC
CDR3: CASSFWGNGANVLTF

D: -
V: TRBV5-4
J: TRBJ2-7
size: -
DNA: TGTGCCAGCAGCTTGTATTCTCGGGTGGGGGAGCAGTACTTC
CDR3: CASSLYSRVGEQYF

D: TRBD2
V: TRBV5-1
J: TRBJ2-1
size: once
DNA: TGCGCCAGCTCTTTGCGGGAGAAGGCAGGCAATGAGCAGTTCTTC
CDR3: CASSLREKAGNEQFF

D: TRBD2
V: TRBV5-1
J: TRBJ2-1
size: -
DNA: TGCGCCAGCAGCTTGGTCCTAGCGGGAAGTGAGCAGTTCTTC
CDR3: CASSLVLAGSEQFF

D: -
V: TRBV21-1
J: TRBJ2-4
size: -
DNA: TGTGCCAGCAGCAATATTAGCGGGAGGGCCAGTGACATTCAGTACTTC
CDR3: CASSNISGRASDIQYF

D: -
V: TRBV7-3
J: TRBJ1-5
size: -
DNA: TGTGCCAGCAGCCCCAACCCAGGGCAGCCCCAGCATTTT
CDR3: CASSPNPGQPQHF

D: TRBD1
V: TRBV28
J: TRBJ2-7
size: once
DNA: TGTGCCAGCAGTAGACACATAAACAGGGGGTACGAGCAGTACTTC
CDR3: CASSRHINRGYEQYF

D: -
V: TRBV6-1
J: TRBJ2-2
size: -
DNA: TGTGCCAGCAGCGCAACAGGGACGGACACCGGGGAGCTGTTTTTT
CDR3: CASSATGTDTGELFF

D: TRBD1
V: TRBV5-1
J: TRBJ1-4
size: many
DNA: TGCGCCAGCAGCCAGACAGGGACTGCAACTAATGAAAAACTGTTTTTT
CDR3: CASSQTGTATNEKLFF

D: -
V: TRBV6-1
J: TRBJ2-7
size: -
DNA: TGTGCCAGCAGTGACAGGGCGCCTCCCTACGAGCAGTACTTC
CDR3: CASSDRAPPYEQYF

D: TRBD2
V: TRBV2
J: TRBJ2-5
size: -
DNA: TGTGCCAGCACCCCACTAGCGGGAGTTTTGGAGACCCAGTACTTC
CDR3: CASTPLAGVLETQYF

D: -
V: TRBV27
J: TRBJ1-5
size: -
DNA: TGTGCCAGCAGTCCATTCGACGGCAATCAGCCCCAGCATTTT
CDR3: CASSPFDGNQPQHF

D: -
V: TRBV19
J: TRBJ2-7
size: -
DNA: TGTGCCAGTAGTATCGGCCGCGTCGGCGAGCAGTACTTC
CDR3: CASSIGRVGEQYF

D: -
V: TRBV9
J: TRBJ2-2
size: -
DNA: TGTGCCAGCAGCGTGCAGTTTGCCGACACCGGGGAGCTGTTTTTT
CDR3: CASSVQFADTGELFF

D: -
V: TRBV29-1
J: TRBJ1-4
size: -
DNA: TGCAGCGCCTACGGGAACAGCGTGAAAAAACTGTTTTTT
CDR3: CSAYGNSVKKLFF

D: -
V: TRBV28
J: TRBJ1-5
size: -
DNA: TGTGCCATCTCCCCAGACAGTTGGTTTCAGCCCCAGCATTTT
CDR3: CAISPDSWFQPQHF

D: TRBD2
V: TRBV30
J: TRBJ2-3
size: -
DNA: TGTGCCTGGGGACTAGCGGGAGCCGATACGCAGTATTTT
CDR3: CAWGLAGADTQYF

D: -
V: TRBV5-8
J: TRBJ1-1
size: -
DNA: TGTGCCAGCAGCTGGAAGTACAGGGTCTGGGGCACTGAAGCTTTCTTT
CDR3: CASSWKYRVWGTEAFF

D: TRBD1
V: TRBV5-1
J: TRBJ2-7
size: -
DNA: TGCGCCAGCAGCCCAACCACCGGACAGGGGGCCGGCGAGCAGTACTTC
CDR3: CASSPTTGQGAGEQYF

D: TRBD1
V: TRBV7-8
J: TRBJ1-5
size: -
DNA: TGTGCCAGCAGCTTCCGGACAGGGGCCTTTCAGCCCCAGCATTTT
CDR3: CASSFRTGAFQPQHF

D: -
V: TRBV5-6
J: TRBJ2-2
size: -
DNA: TGTGCCAGCAGCTTGGACGGGAGGAACACCGGGGAGCTGTTTTTT
CDR3: CASSLDGRNTGELFF

D: TRBD1
V: TRBV28
J: TRBJ1-2
size: -
DNA: TGTGCCAGCAGCCCCCAACAGGGGATGTTTTACTATGGCTACACCTTC
CDR3: CASSPQQGMFYYGYTF

D: -
V: TRBV28
J: TRBJ2-1
size: -
DNA: TGTGCCAGCAGTCCAGACGGGCGGAGGCCCTACAATGAGCAGTTCTTC
CDR3: CASSPDGRRPYNEQFF

D: -
V: TRBV21-1
J: TRBJ2-1
size: few
DNA: TGTGCCAGCAGCAAAGAACCAGGGGTCGCCGCGCACACCTACAATGAGCAGTTCTTC
CDR3: CASSKEPGVAAHTYNEQFF

D: -
V: TRBV5-1
J: TRBJ2-1
size: -
DNA: TGCGCCAGCAGCTTGGGGACAGAATTCAATGAGCAGTTCTTC
CDR3: CASSLGTEFNEQFF

D: -
V: TRBV28
J: TRBJ2-5
size: -
DNA: TGTGCCAGCAGTGCGAGGGGGAGTCAAGAGACCCAGTACTTC
CDR3: CASSARGSQETQYF

D: -
V: TRBV28
J: TRBJ2-7
size: -
DNA: TGTGCCAGCAGTTTACTTTTCTACGAGCAGTACTTC
CDR3: CASSLLFYEQYF

D: TRBD1
V: TRBV28
J: TRBJ2-7
size: -
DNA: TGTGCCAGCAGTCCCCTCGACAGGGCCCAGCAGTACTTC
CDR3: CASSPLDRAQQYF

D: -
V: TRBV9
J: TRBJ2-3
size: once
DNA: TGTGCCAGCAGCGCTGGGCTTCTCGGCACAGATACGCAGTATTTT
CDR3: CASSAGLLGTDTQYF

D: -
V: TRBV28
J: TRBJ2-1
size: -
DNA: TGTGCCAGCAGTTCGTCCGGGACCGCGTCCTACAATGAGCAGTTCTTC
CDR3: CASSSSGTASYNEQFF

D: TRBD1
V: TRBV10-3
J: TRBJ1-2
size: -
DNA: TGTGCCATCAGTGAGGGCGCACAGGGGGAAGGCCATGGCTACACCTTC
CDR3: CAISEGAQGEGHGYTF

D: -
V: TRBV30
J: TRBJ2-3
size: many
DNA: TGTGCCTGGATGTACGGGAGCACAGATACGCAGTATTTT
CDR3: CAWMYGSTDTQYF

D: TRBD1
V: TRBV16
J: TRBJ1-1
size: -
DNA: TGTGCCAGCAGCTTCCCCTGGGCAGGGGGACGGAACACTGAAGCTTTCTTT
CDR3: CASSFPWAGGRNTEAFF

D: -
V: TRBV28
J: TRBJ1-5
size: -
DNA: TGTGCCAGCACCTGGGGGCTCAATCAGCCCCAGCATTTT
CDR3: CASTWGLNQPQHF

D: -
V: TRBV25-1
J: TRBJ1-4
size: -
DNA: TGTGCCAGCAGTGAATCTAGCCCCGGGGAAAAACTGTTTTTT
CDR3: CASSESSPGEKLFF

D: -
V: TRBV11-2
J: TRBJ1-1
size: -
DNA: TGTGCCAGCAGCTTAGTCGCCGGGTATTGGACTGAAGCTTTCTTT
CDR3: CASSLVAGYWTEAFF

D: -
V: TRBV27
J: TRBJ2-2
size: -
DNA: TGTGCCAGCCGCCCGGGGGCTAAAACCGGGGAGCTGTTTTTT
CDR3: CASRPGAKTGELFF

D: -
V: TRBV6-1
J: TRBJ1-2
size: -
DNA: TGTGCCAGCAGTGTCGGAGGGGCGTCTGGCTACACCTTC
CDR3: CASSVGGASGYTF

D: -
V: TRBV5-1
J: TRBJ2-7
size: -
DNA: TGCGCCAGCAGCTTGGTTCTAGGCAGCTCCTACGAGCAGTACTTC
CDR3: CASSLVLGSSYEQYF

D: -
V: TRBV6-6
J: TRBJ1-5
size: -
DNA: TGTGCCACGGTCCGGGACACTTATCAGCCCCAGCATTTT
CDR3: CATVRDTYQPQHF

D: TRBD1
V: TRBV19
J: TRBJ1-2
size: -
DNA: TGTGCCAGTAGTACCCGAAGGACAGGGGATGGCTACACCTTC
CDR3: CASSTRRTGDGYTF

D: -
V: TRBV18
J: TRBJ1-2
size: -
DNA: TGTGCCAGCTCACCAAATCCTAACTATGGCTACACCTTC
CDR3: CASSPNPNYGYTF

D: -
V: TRBV6-5
J: TRBJ2-5
size: many
DNA: TGTGCCAGCAGTTACACGGACCCGAGGGTAGGGACCCAGTACTTC
CDR3: CASSYTDPRVGTQYF